A single sample gave rise to the 5 T cell receptor beta chains below, sequenced in a study of blood T cell repertoires in COVID-19. Some clones are missing from TCRdb's copy, which holds only in-frame ones; the method was immunoSEQ multiplex PCR. The sample gives 350,000 to 550,000 clones, roughly nine tenths of which show up once; about 1.1% is in the top ten. The material sequenced was PBMCs or T cells enriched from blood (not recorded which). The receptors were sampled from a man aged 30-40 years who had recovered from COVID-19.

This clone was found once. This chain uses TRBV4-1 with TRBJ2-1, with D possibly TRBD2 on 6 matching bases. This CDR3 has 14 residues. CDR1 and CDR2 (germline): MGHRA, YSYEKL. Between the trimmed V and J ends, which lost 0 bases and 6 bases, there was a span of 9 bases. CDR3 amino acids: CASSQELALNEQFF. CDR3 DNA sequence: TGCGCCAGCAGCCAAGAACTAGCCCTCAATGAGCAGTTCTTC.

The gene calls are TRBV11-2 and TRBJ2-7; 11 nucleotides agree with TRBD2. The germline V gene encodes CDR1 SGHAT and CDR2 FQNNGV. The CDR3 extends over 14 amino acids. With V trimmed by 4 bases and J by 2 bases, 1 base remained unmatched. In DNA form, the CDR3 reads TGTGCCAGCAGCTCGACTAGCGGGACCTACGAGCAGTACTTC. Translation: CASSSTSGTYEQYF.

The V and J genes are TRBV1 and TRBJ1-1; the table names TRBD1, a call not compared with the DNA. TRBV1 is given as a pseudogene. There are 18 residues in the CDR3. The CDR3, as DNA: TGCACCAGCAGCCTGCGTCTCCGGACAGGGGGCGAGAACACTGAAGCTTTCTTT. This translates into CTSSLRLRTGGENTEAFF.

The chain is built from TRBV5-6 and TRBJ2-2; TRBD2 aligns across 9 bases. This CDR3 is 16 amino acids long. Germline-derived CDR1 and CDR2 are SGHDT and YYEEEE. Unmatched junction bases numbered 6, after V lost 4 bases and J lost 2 bases. DNA of the CDR3: TGTGCCAGCAGCCTTCCAGCGGGAGGTAACACCGGGGAGCTGTTTTTT. Translated: CASSLPAGGNTGELFF. Full variable domain (remainder filled in from reference TRBV5-6 and TRBJ2-2): DAGVTQSPTHLIKTRGQQVTLRCSPKSGHDTVSWYQQALGQGPQFIFQYYEEEERQRGNFPDRFSGHQFPNYSSELNVNALLLGDSALYLCASSLPAGGNTGELFFGEGSRLTVL.

This chain connects TRBV28 to TRBJ1-2; possibly TRBD1 for D (5 bases). Germline V gene lookup returns CDR1 MDHEN and CDR2 SYDVKM. This CDR3 spans 13 amino acids. Deletions cut 9 bases from V and 4 bases from J, with 15 bases between. The CDR3 region is CASKLGGAYGYTF. In DNA, the CDR3 is TGTGCCAGTAAGTTAGGAGGGGCCTATGGCTACACCTTC.